This TCR beta chain came from a study of blood T cell repertoires in COVID-19. Study summary: Collection of acute and convalescent COVID-19 samples took place in the United States, Italy and Spain. PBMCs, B-cell-depleted T cells, or T cells were the source of the cDNA or gDNA that made up the material.

In the authors' workflow: Amplifying reference gene primers gave estimates of nucleated cell counts. TCRdb's table, derived via immunoSEQ multiplex PCR, lists solely in-frame clones and lacks some. V and J calls and clone size follow that table, whereas D and trimming were derived from the DNA. The repertoire holds approximately 100,000 clones, roughly 86% seen once, with roughly 6% in the top ten. The germline CDR1 and CDR2 sequences are LNHDA and SQIVND (reference sequence). The CDR3 runs 13 residues. V was clipped by 6 bases and J by 4 bases, with 10 bases between them. The chain joins TRBV19 to TRBJ1-5; D gene ambiguous. The sample consisted of peripheral blood. The sequence came from a woman aged 60 to 75 with acute or convalescent COVID-19. Here the CDR3 reads CASSSTGNQPQHF. Written as DNA, the CDR3 is TGTGCCAGTAGCTCGACGGGGAATCAGCCCCAGCATTTT.